Shown below are 4 T cell receptor beta chains from a single sample sequenced in a study of OX40 agonist ivuxolimab in advanced cancers. Assay: immunoSEQ multiplex PCR; the TCRdb copy retains only in-frame clones and omits some. In the table there are about 47,000 clones, around nine tenths of which are singletons. Sequenced here: CD4+ or CD8+ T cells sorted from blood, sampled in a trial of the OX40 agonist ivuxolimab. These receptors originate from an adult with an advanced solid tumor such as melanoma, head and neck, liver or kidney cancer.

The J gene is TRBJ2-1, the V gene TRBV6-5; 7 positions match TRBD1. Germline V gene lookup returns CDR1 MNHEY and CDR2 SVGAGI. This CDR3 contains 15 residues. Trimming cost V 5 bases and J 0 bases; bases outside gene matches: 4. The CDR3 sequence: CASSKDRDSYNEQFF. CDR3 bases: TGTGCCAGCAGTAAAGACAGGGACTCCTACAATGAGCAGTTCTTC.

This chain links TRBV14 with TRBJ2-1; no firm D call. Germline V lookup: CDR1 SGHDN, CDR2 FVKESK. V dropped 5 bases and J dropped 2 bases, with 16 bases sitting between them. The CDR3 is 16 residues long. The DNA for the CDR3 is TGTGCCAGCAGCGAAAGAATGGGGTCTACCTACAATGAGCAGTTCTTC. It specifies CASSERMGSTYNEQFF.

The gene calls are TRBV11-2 and TRBJ2-2, with D uncertain. The V end was cut by 1 base, the J end by 0 bases, with 9 bases between. Germline lookup yields CDR1 SGHAT and CDR2 FQNNGV. The CDR3 is made up of 16 amino acids. The CDR3, as DNA: TGTGCCAGCAGCTTAGTCACGGATCCGAACACCGGGGAGCTGTTTTTT. This sequence encodes CASSLVTDPNTGELFF.

This clone ranks as medium-sized. The chain employs TRBV9 and TRBJ2-7; D is possibly TRBD1 (6 bases). Per germline, CDR1 SGDLS and CDR2 YYNGEE. V gave up 0 bases and J gave up 6 bases, with 10 bases separating them. The CDR3 has 13 amino acids. The CDR3 DNA follows: TGTGCCAGCAGCGTAGGGACAGCGCGCGAGCAGTACTTC. It translates to CASSVGTAREQYF. The full variable domain, with the rest looked up from reference TRBV9 and TRBJ2-7, is DSGVTQTPKHLITATGQRVTLRCSPRSGDLSVYWYQQSLDQGLQFLIQYYNGEERAKGNILERFSAQQFPDLHSELNLSSLELGDSALYFCASSVGTAREQYFGPGTRLTVT.